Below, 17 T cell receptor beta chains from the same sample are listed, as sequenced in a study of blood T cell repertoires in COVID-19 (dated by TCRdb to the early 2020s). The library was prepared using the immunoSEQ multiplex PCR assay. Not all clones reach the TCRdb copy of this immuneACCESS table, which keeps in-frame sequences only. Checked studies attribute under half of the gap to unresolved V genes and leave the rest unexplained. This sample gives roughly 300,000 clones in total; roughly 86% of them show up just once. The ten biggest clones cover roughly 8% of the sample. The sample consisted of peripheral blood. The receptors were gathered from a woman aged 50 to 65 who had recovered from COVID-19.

CDR3 sequence reads: CASSLAGGRTPDTQYF. CDR3 bases: TGTGCCAGCAGCCTCGCTGGGGGGAGGACGCCCGATACGCAGTATTTT. The chain combines TRBV7-2 with TRBJ2-3; possible D gene TRBD2, 6 bases. V lost 5 bases and J 6 bases, leaving 21 bases between the germline ends. Germline values: CDR1 SGHTA, CDR2 FQGNSA. CDR3 size: 16 residues.

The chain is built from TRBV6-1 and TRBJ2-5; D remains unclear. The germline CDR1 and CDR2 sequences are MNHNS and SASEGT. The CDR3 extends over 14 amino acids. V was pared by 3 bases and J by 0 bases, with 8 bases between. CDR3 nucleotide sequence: TGTGCCAGCAGTGAGAACAGAAACCAAGAGACCCAGTACTTC. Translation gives CASSENRNQETQYF.

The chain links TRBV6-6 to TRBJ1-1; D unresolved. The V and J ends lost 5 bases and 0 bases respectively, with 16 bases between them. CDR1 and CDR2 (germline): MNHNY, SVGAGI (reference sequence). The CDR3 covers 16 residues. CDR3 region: CASSRRYGHLNTEAFF. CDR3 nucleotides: TGTGCCAGCAGTCGACGGTATGGGCATTTGAACACTGAAGCTTTCTTT.

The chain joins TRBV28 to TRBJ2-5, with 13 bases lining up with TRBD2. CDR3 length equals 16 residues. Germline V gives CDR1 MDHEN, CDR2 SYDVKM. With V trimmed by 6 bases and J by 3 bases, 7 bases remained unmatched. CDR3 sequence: CASRRGTSGIKETQYF. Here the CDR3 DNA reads TGTGCCAGCAGGCGGGGGACTAGCGGGATAAAAGAGACCCAGTACTTC.

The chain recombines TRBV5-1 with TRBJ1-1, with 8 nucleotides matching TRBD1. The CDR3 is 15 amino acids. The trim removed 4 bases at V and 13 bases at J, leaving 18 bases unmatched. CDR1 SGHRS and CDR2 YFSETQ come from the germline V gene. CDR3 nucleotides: TGCGCCAGCAGCCGCGAAACTTCGGGACAGGCAAGGGTTTTCTTT. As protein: CASSRETSGQARVFF.

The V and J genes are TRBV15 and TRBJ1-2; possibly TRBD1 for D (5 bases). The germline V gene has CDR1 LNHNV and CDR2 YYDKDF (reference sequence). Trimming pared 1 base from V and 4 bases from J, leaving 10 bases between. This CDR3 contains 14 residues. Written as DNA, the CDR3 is TGTGCCACCAGCAGAGTTGAGACAGCCTATGGCTACACCTTC. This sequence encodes CATSRVETAYGYTF.

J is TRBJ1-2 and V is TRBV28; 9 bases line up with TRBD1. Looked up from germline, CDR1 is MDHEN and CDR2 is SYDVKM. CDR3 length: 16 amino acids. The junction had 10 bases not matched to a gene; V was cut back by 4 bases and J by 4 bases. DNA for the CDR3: TGTGCCAGCAGTTCCCGGGACAGGGATCGGAGCTATGGCTACACCTTC. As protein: CASSSRDRDRSYGYTF.

The CDR3 DNA reads as TGTGCCAGCAGCTTGGTTTTTGCCAGGGGCCCGTCCGTAAGCAATCAGCCCCAGCATTTT. Amino acid sequence: CASSLVFARGPSVSNQPQHF. The chain joins TRBV5-8 to TRBJ1-5; D may be TRBD1 (6 bases). The CDR3 spans 20 residues. Trimming took 0 bases from V and 1 from J, leaving 23 bases between them. Germline V gene lookup returns CDR1 SGHTS and CDR2 YDEGEE.

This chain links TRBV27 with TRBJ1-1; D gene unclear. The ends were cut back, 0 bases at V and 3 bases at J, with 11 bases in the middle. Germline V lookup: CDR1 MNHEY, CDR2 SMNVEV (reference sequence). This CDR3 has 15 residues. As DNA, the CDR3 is TGTGCCAGCAGTTTATCGGTAGGGAGGTACACTGAAGCTTTCTTT. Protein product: CASSLSVGRYTEAFF.

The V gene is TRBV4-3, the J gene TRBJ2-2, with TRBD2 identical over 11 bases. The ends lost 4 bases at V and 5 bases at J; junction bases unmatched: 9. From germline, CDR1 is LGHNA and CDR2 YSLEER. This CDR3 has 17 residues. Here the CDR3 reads CASSRGRGLADTGELFF. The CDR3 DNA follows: TGCGCCAGCAGCCGTGGTCGGGGACTAGCGGATACCGGGGAGCTGTTTTTT.

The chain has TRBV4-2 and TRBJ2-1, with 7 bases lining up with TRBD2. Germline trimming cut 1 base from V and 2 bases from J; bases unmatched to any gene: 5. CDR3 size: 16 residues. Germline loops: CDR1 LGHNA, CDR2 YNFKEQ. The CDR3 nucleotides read TGTGCCAGCAGCCAAGCTGGGACTAACGCCTACAATGAGCAGTTCTTC. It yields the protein CASSQAGTNAYNEQFF.

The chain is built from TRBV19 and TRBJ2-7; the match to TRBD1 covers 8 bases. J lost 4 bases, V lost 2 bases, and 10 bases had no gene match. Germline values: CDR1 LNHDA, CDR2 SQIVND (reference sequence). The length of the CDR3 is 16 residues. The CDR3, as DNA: TGTGCCAGTAGTATAAAGTCTTCAGGGGGCAGGTACGAGCAGTACTTC. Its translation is CASSIKSSGGRYEQYF. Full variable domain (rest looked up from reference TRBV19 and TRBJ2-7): DGGITQSPKYLFRKEGQNVTLSCEQNLNHDAMYWYRQDPGQGLRLIYYSQIVNDFQKGDIAEGYSVSREKKESFPLTVTSAQKNPTAFYLCASSIKSSGGRYEQYFGPGTRLTVT.

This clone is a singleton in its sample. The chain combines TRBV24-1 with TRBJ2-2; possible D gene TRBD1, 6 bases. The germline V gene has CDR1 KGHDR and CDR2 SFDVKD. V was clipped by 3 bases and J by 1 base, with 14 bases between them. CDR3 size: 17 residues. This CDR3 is CATSDISGRGNTGELFF. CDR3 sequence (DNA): TGTGCCACCAGTGATATCTCCGGCAGGGGGAACACCGGGGAGCTGTTTTTT.

CDR3 loop: CASSPERGPWGVYEQYF. The CDR3, as DNA: TGTGCCAGCAGCCCCGAGCGGGGTCCCTGGGGGGTTTACGAGCAGTACTTC. This chain links TRBV5-6 with TRBJ2-7; 7 bases fit TRBD2. Germline V CDR1 and CDR2: SGHDT, YYEEEE. The V gene end was trimmed by 4 bases and the J gene end by 4 bases; junction bases not matched to a gene: 17. The CDR3 loop spans 17 amino acids.

The CDR3 protein is CASSIDHAGRRAEQYF. CDR3 bases: TGTGCCAGTAGTATAGATCACGCGGGTAGGAGGGCCGAGCAGTACTTC. The rearrangement joins TRBV19 to TRBJ2-7, with a weak D call TRBD2 (6 bases). Germline-derived CDR1 and CDR2 are LNHDA and SQIVND (reference sequence). The CDR3 sequence is 16 residues long. V was cut by 0 bases and J by 6 bases, with 18 bases left in between.

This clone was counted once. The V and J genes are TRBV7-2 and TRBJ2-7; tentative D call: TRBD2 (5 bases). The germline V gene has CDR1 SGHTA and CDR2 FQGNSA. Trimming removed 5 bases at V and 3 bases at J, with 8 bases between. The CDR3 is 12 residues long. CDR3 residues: CASSIRDYEQYF. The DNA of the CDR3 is TGTGCCAGCAGCATCCGGGACTACGAGCAGTACTTC.

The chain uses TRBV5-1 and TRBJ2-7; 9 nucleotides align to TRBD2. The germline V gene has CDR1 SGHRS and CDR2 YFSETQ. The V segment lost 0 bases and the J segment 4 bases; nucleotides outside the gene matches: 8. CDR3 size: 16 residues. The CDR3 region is CASSLGSGSIRYEQYF. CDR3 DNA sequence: TGCGCCAGCAGCTTGGGTAGCGGGAGCATCAGGTACGAGCAGTACTTC.